This TCR beta chain came from a study of cytomegalovirus exposure and HLA in healthy donors. As for the study in general: The roughly 110 validation repertoires used the same platform as the approximately 670 first-cohort repertoires (as reported by a later analysis).

The method was immunoSEQ multiplex PCR; TCRdb's version includes in-frame clones alone and lacks a portion of them. Here the sample spans about 88,000 clones, approximately 81% being singletons. This clone was counted once. Its antigen is undetermined. CDR3 length: 14 amino acids. Losses at the gene ends were 6 bases for V and 1 base for J; bases not matched to a gene: 3. Germline V gene sequence: CDR1 ENHRY, CDR2 SYGVKD. Study-wide results and limits: The tendency of first-cohort TCR clusters to co-occur in the 90 to 150 validation repertoires was the finding of a later analysis. The study put around 180 TCR beta chains on its list as cytomegalovirus-associated. While the bulk of TCR sequences proved rare, some public TCRs turned up in many donors.

This sequence joins TRBV10-3 and TRBJ1-1, with 9 nucleotides matching TRBD1. The sequenced sample was PBMCs. The source of this sequence is a woman in her late teens or twenties in good health and CMV-seropositive. The CDR3 DNA reads as TGTGCCATCAGGGGGACAGGGCGGAACACTGAAGCTTTCTTT. It translates to CAIRGTGRNTEAFF.